The entry below describes one T cell receptor beta chain. Compared with germline, one end of the junction differs, possibly owing to a read error. This table comes from immunoSEQ multiplex PCR, and its TCRdb copy is limited to in-frame clones, with some not included. Here the sample spans about 380,000 clones, around 93% being singletons. The data are from a study of shared T cell receptors in the human thymus. The length of the CDR3 is 14 residues. Germline CDR1 reads MNHEY; CDR2 reads SVGAGI. This rearrangement joins TRBV6-5 to TRBJ1-3; TRBD1 matches 7 bases. The source is a human donor. Sequencing used thymocytes. The CDR3 nucleotides read TGTGCCAGCGGTTACAGGGGAGCTGGAAACACCATATATTTT. Residues: CASGYRGAGNTIYF.